This TCR beta chain was captured by sequencing in a study of identical twins (dated by TCRdb to 2016 to 2018). With regard to the full study: TCR alpha and beta repertoires from monozygotic twins, unrelated adults of various ages and cord blood were deep-sequenced to test whether fetal clonotypes persist. To rule out contamination, replicate twin experiments were performed at different times with different library preparation protocols. Study-wide conclusions, independent of this receptor: Because the same donors could not be followed over many years, conclusions were based on cross-sectional statistical analysis. Zero-insertion analyses could be partly confounded by invariant T cells such as MAIT and iNKT, although diverse VJ usage argued against such confounding for most clonotypes. In monozygotic twins, out-of-frame TCR alpha sharing was systematically underestimated by recombination models, although the models agreed with sharing between unrelated individuals. Compared with coincidental sharing between unrelated individuals, out-of-frame TCR alpha sequences shared between twins had an excess of sequences with low generation probability. Excess twin sharing in beta out-of-frame sequences was weaker because fewer shared sequences lowered the signal-to-noise ratio. Abundant cord blood beta clonotypes had fewer insertions, young adult naive repertoires showed a similar but weaker trend, and memory repertoires showed no such trend.

V is cut by 4 bases and J by 2 bases, and the space between the germline ends is 12 bases. The CDR3 starts with the cysteine, ends with the phenylalanine, and has 14 residues. Of the read, only the CDR3 DNA is kept; its 42 bases are in frame from base 1. CDR1 MNHEY and CDR2 SVGAGI were looked up in the germline V gene. Every donor in the study was a healthy Caucasian. Three pairs of female monozygotic twins, all aged about 18 to 29 years, made up the twin cohort. The RNA used for TCR libraries was isolated from peripheral blood mononuclear cells. To prepare the library, 5' RACE was applied. TCRdb shows the sequencer as Illumina HiSeq 2000. A universal primer binding site was introduced by template switching, and a unique molecular identifier was present in the final cDNA, enabling accurate counting of TCR cDNA molecules. Specific primers in the conserved constant-segment region were used to synthesize first-strand cDNA for the TCR alpha and beta chains. To control for contamination, each cDNA library was double barcoded with a SMART-Mk sample barcode plus Illumina barcodes. TruSeq adapter sequences and Illumina sample barcodes were added in two successive PCR steps. The TCR alpha and beta cDNA libraries were sequenced on the Illumina HiSeq platform using custom primers. The original pipeline was this. Unique molecular identifiers were extracted from raw reads with MiGEC, and CDR3 positions were determined with MiXCR. For each individual, recombination models were inferred using an EM algorithm with the repgenHMM and IGoR tools. The tcR package in R was used for shared clonotype analysis, with sharing normalized by the product of cloneset sizes. To study raw recombination free of thymic and clonal selection effects, out-of-frame nonproductive sequences were analyzed. Using fastp trimming at Q25 and MiXCR clonotype assembly, TCRdb reanalyzed the public sequencing data and kept in-frame beta chains. Here each entry gathers all rows of one CDR3 protein and keeps the most common genes and DNA. TCRdb, rather than the study authors, made the V and J calls. In all, the sample holds 700,000 or so distinct CDR3 sequences, and about 20% of those were seen once. The top ten clones comprise 4.3% of the sample.

Of note for this clonotype: The antigen it binds to is not known. The record has no base qualities; no much larger clone is one base away.

This same sample was also taken into another study, of T cells expressing NK-cell markers. According to the second study: Under ten donors provided sorted CD3+CD56+NKG2C+, CD3+CD56+NKG2C- and CD3+CD56-NKG2C+ T-cell subsets, whose TCR beta-chain repertoires were profiled. Seven of the eight sequenced donors were HCMV-seropositive and one was HCMV-seronegative. To restrict sorting to alphabetaTCR-expressing T cells, an anti-gammadeltaTCR antibody was added in several experiments. In more than five donors, the dominant CD3+CD56+NKG2C+ clonotypes were found to rank among the top 10 CD8+ clonotypes and to make up about 1.0-7.5% of CD8+ T cells. Those dominant clonotypes were again the most abundant among CD3+CD56-NKG2C+ cells in a few donors, at roughly 28.3-65%. Whether the expanded NKG2C-expressing T cell clones were specific for HCMV antigens remained unclear. All eight donors whose samples were sequenced were randomly selected healthy volunteers, three of them men and five women. To determine HCMV serostatus, a commercial ELISA kit was used to detect HCMV-specific IgG in serum. For more than five donors, bulk peripheral blood T-cell repertoires were also sequenced from unsorted PBMC. Reads were demultiplexed and grouped by UMI with MIGEC, and clonotypes were assembled and quantified with MiTCR. Only TCR cDNA sequences supported by at least two reads were kept to exclude erroneous sequences. Downstream repertoire analysis used the tcR package, and clonotypes were matched across fractions by CDR3 nucleotide sequence plus V segment. Antigen specificity was annotated against VDJdb with VDJmatch, allowing one amino acid substitution in CDR3.

The sample taken for sequencing was PBMCs. The rearranged chain carries TRBV6-5 and TRBJ2-7; the D gene is tentatively TRBD1 or TRBD2, each matching 5 bases. This clonotype originated in a woman under 30 in good health. This receptor carries the CDR3 CASSSRGFTYEQYF. Read as DNA, the sequence is TGTGCCAGCAGTTCCCGGGGCTTTACCTACGAGCAGTACTTC.